This T cell receptor beta chain emerged from a study of CD8+ T cells in alopecia areata. General observations from the study: Scalp samples also yield sequences of resident alphabeta T cells from normal skin.

With respect to this clone: Its antigen remains unidentified.

Germline CDR1 SGHDT, CDR2 YYEEEE. The CDR3 runs to 12 residues. Trimming left V 1 base short and J 8 bases short, with 9 bases between. Once RNA had been extracted, it was reverse transcribed into cDNA to act as the sequencing template. Assay: immunoSEQ multiplex PCR; the TCRdb copy retains only in-frame clones and omits some. Among 200,000 or so clones, about 56% were seen once, and the ten largest hold 4.5% to 6%. The clonotype comes from a human donor in good health. Sequenced sample: CD8+ T cells sorted from blood. V usage is TRBV5-6 and J usage is TRBJ1-2, with D unresolved. In nucleotides, the CDR3 is TGTGCCAGCAGCTTGCTAAACGACGGCTACACCTTC. This encodes CASSLLNDGYTF.